Below are 6 T cell receptor beta chains sequenced from a single sample in a study of beta chain features in type 1 diabetes. Expressed TCRB transcripts were sequenced, since all the RNA that had been isolated was reverse transcribed. Clones were sequenced by immunoSEQ multiplex PCR, and TCRdb holds only the in-frame ones, with some missing. The sample has fewer than 350,000 clones; about 20% are singletons. What was sequenced was naive CD4+ T cells from blood. Receptor source: a woman aged 18-30 years in good health.

This chain connects TRBV5-4 to TRBJ2-1; 11 bases line up with TRBD2. Germline V gene data show CDR1 as SGHNT and CDR2 as YYREEE (reference sequence). This CDR3 is 15 amino acids long. After removal of 4 bases from V and 4 bases from J, the junction contained 4 bases not matched to a gene. CDR3: CASSIGTSGYNEQFF. CDR3 sequence (DNA): TGTGCCAGCAGCATCGGGACTAGCGGATACAATGAGCAGTTCTTC.

The V call is TRBV21-1, the J call TRBJ1-1; the tabulated D call, TRBD1, remains unverified against the DNA. TRBV21-1 is shown as a pseudogene. This CDR3 comprises 15 residues. The CDR3 region has the DNA TGTGCCAGCACCGACCACAGGGAGTCAAACACTGAAGCTTTCTTT. This gives the protein CASTDHRESNTEAFF.

Only a few counts were recorded for this clone. V is TRBV4-3 and J is TRBJ2-3, with 9 bases lining up with TRBD2. CDR3 length: 17 residues. Germline trimming cut 0 bases from V and 2 bases from J; bases unmatched to any gene: 6. CDR1 is LGHNA and CDR2 is YSLEER in the germline V gene. CDR3 in DNA: TGCGCCAGCAGCCAAGATCGGCCTAGCGGGACCACAGATACGCAGTATTTT. Its translation is CASSQDRPSGTTDTQYF.

This clone was detected only a few times. The chain's CDR3 is CASSPAGLYNEQFF. The CDR3 nucleotides read TGCGCCAGCAGTCCAGCGGGACTATACAATGAGCAGTTCTTC. The chain links TRBV4-1 to TRBJ2-1, with 7 bases that match TRBD2. This CDR3 comprises 14 residues. Germline trimming cut 6 bases from V and 4 bases from J; bases unmatched to any gene: 6. CDR1 and CDR2 from the germline V gene are MGHRA and YSYEKL.

The chain employs TRBV5-1 and TRBJ1-4; possibly TRBD1 for D (5 bases). The CDR3 spans 15 residues. Germline assignment: CDR1 SGHRS and CDR2 YFSETQ. The V and J ends lost 3 bases and 8 bases respectively, with 17 bases between them. The CDR3 coding sequence is TGCGCCAGCAGCTCGAACGTTGGGGCGAGGGAAAAACTGTTTTTT. Translated: CASSSNVGAREKLFF.

This chain connects TRBV5-1 to TRBJ2-7; D is perhaps TRBD2 (6 bases). There are 15 residues in the CDR3. Germline CDR1 is SGHRS and CDR2 is YFSETQ. V was cut by 0 bases and J by 2 bases, with 12 bases left in between. The CDR3 region has the DNA TGCGCCAGCAGCTTGGATGCGGGAATGACCTACGAGCAGTACTTC. The encoded protein is CASSLDAGMTYEQYF.